This TCR beta chain comes out of a study of immune cell composition in non-small cell lung cancer. Points on this clone: The antigen remains unidentified.

The CDR3 length is 14 residues. V lost 2 bases and J lost 2, with 9 bases in between. Germline CDR1 is SGHTA and CDR2 is FQGNSA. Libraries were prepared by immunoSEQ multiplex PCR; TCRdb keeps only in-frame clonotypes and omits some of them. The data contain roughly 6,700 clones, roughly 74% of them singletons. Notes on the study in general: It was not proven that tumour-reactive clones equal dominant tumour-associated clones. Squamous lung tumours showed higher top 10 clone scores and clonality than adenocarcinomas.

The receptor comes from a human donor with non-small cell lung cancer. The rearrangement joins TRBV7-2 to TRBJ1-1; D is possibly TRBD1 (5 bases). Sequenced sample: lung tumor tissue. The CDR3 nucleotides are TGTGCCAGCAGCTTAAGGGGAAGAAACACTGAAGCTTTCTTT. The encoded protein is CASSLRGRNTEAFF. The variable domain in full, completed from reference TRBV7-2 and TRBJ1-1, reads GAGVSQSPSNKVTEKGKDVELRCDPISGHTALYWYRQSLGQGLEFLIYFQGNSAPDKSGLPSDRFSAERTGGSVSTLTIQRTQQEDSAVYLCASSLRGRNTEAFFGQGTRLTVV.